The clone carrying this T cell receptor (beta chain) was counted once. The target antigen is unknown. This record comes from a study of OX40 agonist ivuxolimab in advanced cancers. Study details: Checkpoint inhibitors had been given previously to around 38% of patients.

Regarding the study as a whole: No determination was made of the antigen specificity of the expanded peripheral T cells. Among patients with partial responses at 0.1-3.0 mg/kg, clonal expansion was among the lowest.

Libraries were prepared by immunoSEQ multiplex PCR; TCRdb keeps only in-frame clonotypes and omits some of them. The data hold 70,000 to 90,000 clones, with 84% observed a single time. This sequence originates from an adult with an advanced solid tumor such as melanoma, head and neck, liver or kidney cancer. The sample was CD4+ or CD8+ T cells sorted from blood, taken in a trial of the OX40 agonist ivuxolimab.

The CDR3 sequence is CAISESDQGGNQPQHF. In DNA, the CDR3 is TGTGCCATCAGTGAGTCCGACCAGGGCGGCAATCAGCCCCAGCATTTT. V is TRBV10-3 and J is TRBJ1-5; D may be TRBD1 (5 bases). CDR3 length equals 16 residues. Germline lookup yields CDR1 ENHRY and CDR2 SYGVKD. The V and J ends lost 0 bases and 2 bases respectively, with 11 bases between them.